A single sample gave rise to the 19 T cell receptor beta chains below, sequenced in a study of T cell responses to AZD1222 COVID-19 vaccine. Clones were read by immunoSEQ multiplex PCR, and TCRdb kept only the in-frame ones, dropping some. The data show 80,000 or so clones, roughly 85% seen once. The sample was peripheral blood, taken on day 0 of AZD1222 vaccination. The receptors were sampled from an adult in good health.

CDR3 bases: TGCGCCAGCAGTGAGACTAGCGGGAGAGGAGAGACCCAGTACTTC. Translated, it gives CASSETSGRGETQYF. The rearrangement uses TRBV10-2 and TRBJ2-5; 11 bases agree with TRBD2. In germline, CDR1 is WSHSY, CDR2 SAAADI. The J segment lost 4 bases and the V segment lost 2 bases, leaving 3 bases of the junction unmatched. The CDR3 is 15 amino acids.

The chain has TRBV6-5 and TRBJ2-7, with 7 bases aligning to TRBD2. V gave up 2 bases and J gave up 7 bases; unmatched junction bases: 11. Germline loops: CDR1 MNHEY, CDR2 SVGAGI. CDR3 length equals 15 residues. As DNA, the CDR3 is TGTGCCAGCAGTTACGACGCCAGGCGGGAGAGTGAGCAGTACTTC. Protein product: CASSYDARRESEQYF.

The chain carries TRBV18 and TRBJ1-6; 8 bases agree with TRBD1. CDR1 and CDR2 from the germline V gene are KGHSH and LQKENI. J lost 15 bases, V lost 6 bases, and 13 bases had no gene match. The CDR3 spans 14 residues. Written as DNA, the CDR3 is TGTGCCAGCTCCCAGACAGGGGCAGTTGGTCACCTCCACTTT. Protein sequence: CASSQTGAVGHLHF.

The CDR3 reads CASSPLTGQPQHF. The CDR3 DNA reads as TGTGCCAGCTCACCACTAACAGGGCAGCCCCAGCATTTT. This chain links TRBV18 with TRBJ1-5, with D tentatively TRBD1 (6 bases). The CDR3 covers 13 residues. The germline CDR1 and CDR2 sequences are KGHSH and LQKENI. V was pared by 1 base and J by 7 bases, with 8 bases between. Combining the CDR3 with reference TRBV18 and TRBJ1-5 gives the whole variable domain NAGVMQNPRHLVRRRGQEARLRCSPMKGHSHVYWYRQLPEEGLKFMVYLQKENIIDESGMPKERFSAEFPKEGPSILRIQQVVRGDSAAYFCASSPLTGQPQHFGDGTRLSIL.

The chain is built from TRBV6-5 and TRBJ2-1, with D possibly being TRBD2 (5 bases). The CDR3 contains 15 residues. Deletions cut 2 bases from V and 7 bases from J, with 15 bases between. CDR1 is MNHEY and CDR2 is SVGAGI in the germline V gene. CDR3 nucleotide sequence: TGTGCCAGCAGTTACCAGCGTGGGAGTGGGAATGAGCAGTTCTTC. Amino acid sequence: CASSYQRGSGNEQFF.

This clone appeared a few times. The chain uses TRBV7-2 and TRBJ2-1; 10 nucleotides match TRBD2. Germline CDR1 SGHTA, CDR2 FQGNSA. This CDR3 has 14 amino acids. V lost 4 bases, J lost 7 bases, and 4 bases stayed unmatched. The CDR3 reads CASSSSGSWNEQFF. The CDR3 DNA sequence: TGTGCCAGCAGCTCTAGCGGGAGTTGGAATGAGCAGTTCTTC.

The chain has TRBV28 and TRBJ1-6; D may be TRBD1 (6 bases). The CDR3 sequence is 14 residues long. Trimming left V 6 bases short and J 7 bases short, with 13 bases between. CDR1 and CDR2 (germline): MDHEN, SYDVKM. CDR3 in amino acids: CASSGDRTNSPLHF. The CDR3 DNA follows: TGTGCCAGCAGCGGAGACAGGACCAATTCACCCCTCCACTTT. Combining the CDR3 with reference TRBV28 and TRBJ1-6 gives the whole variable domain DVKVTQSSRYLVKRTGEKVFLECVQDMDHENMFWYRQDPGLGLRLIYFSYDVKMKEKGDIPEGYSVSREKKERFSLILESASTNQTSMYLCASSGDRTNSPLHFGNGTRLTVT.

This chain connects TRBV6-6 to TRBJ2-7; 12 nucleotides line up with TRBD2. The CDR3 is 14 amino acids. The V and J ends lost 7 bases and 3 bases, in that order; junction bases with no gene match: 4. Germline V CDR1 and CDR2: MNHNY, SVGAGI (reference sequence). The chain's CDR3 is CASTSTSGSYEQYF. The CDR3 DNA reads TGTGCCAGCACTTCGACTAGCGGGAGCTACGAGCAGTACTTC.

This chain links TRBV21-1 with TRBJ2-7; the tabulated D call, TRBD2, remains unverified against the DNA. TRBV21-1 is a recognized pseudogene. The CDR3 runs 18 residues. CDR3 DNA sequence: TGTGCCAGCACCCAAGGACTAGCGGGGACCTTTCGACTCGGGGAGCAGTACTTC. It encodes CASTQGLAGTFRLGEQYF.

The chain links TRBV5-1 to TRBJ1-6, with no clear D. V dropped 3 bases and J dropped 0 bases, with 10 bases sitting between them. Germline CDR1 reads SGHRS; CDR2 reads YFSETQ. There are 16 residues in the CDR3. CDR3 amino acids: CASSSPLSSYNSPLHF. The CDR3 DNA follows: TGCGCCAGCAGCTCCCCCCTAAGCTCCTATAATTCACCCCTCCACTTT.

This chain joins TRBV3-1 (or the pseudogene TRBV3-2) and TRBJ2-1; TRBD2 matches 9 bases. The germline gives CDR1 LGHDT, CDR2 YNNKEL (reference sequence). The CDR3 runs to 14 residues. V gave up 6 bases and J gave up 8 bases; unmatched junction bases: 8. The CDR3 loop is CASRHSGRDDEQFF. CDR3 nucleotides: TGTGCCAGCAGACATAGCGGGAGAGACGATGAGCAGTTCTTC.

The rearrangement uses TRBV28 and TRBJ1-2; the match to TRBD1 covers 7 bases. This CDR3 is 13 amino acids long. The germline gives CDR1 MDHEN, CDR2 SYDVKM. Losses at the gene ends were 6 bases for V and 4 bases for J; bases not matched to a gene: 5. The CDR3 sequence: CASRLGGIYGYTF. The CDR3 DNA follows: TGTGCCAGCAGGTTAGGGGGCATCTATGGCTACACCTTC.

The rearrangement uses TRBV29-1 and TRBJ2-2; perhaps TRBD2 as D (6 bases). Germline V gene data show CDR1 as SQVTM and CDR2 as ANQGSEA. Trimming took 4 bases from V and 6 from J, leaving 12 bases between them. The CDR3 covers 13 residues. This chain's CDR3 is CSVGGVMPGELFF. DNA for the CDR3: TGCAGCGTTGGCGGGGTTATGCCCGGGGAGCTGTTTTTT.

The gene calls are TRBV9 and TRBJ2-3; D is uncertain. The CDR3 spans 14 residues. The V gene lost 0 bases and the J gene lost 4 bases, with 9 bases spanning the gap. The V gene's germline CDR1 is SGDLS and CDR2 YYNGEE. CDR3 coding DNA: TGTGCCAGCAGCGTAGTACCAGCAGCAGATACGCAGTATTTT. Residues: CASSVVPAADTQYF. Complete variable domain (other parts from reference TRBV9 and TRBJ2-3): DSGVTQTPKHLITATGQRVTLRCSPRSGDLSVYWYQQSLDQGLQFLIQYYNGEERAKGNILERFSAQQFPDLHSELNLSSLELGDSALYFCASSVVPAADTQYFGPGTRLTVL.

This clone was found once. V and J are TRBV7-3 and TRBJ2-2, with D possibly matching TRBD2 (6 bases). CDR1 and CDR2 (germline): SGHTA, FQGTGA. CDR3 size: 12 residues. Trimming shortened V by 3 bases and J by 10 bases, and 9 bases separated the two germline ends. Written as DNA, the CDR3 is TGTGCCAGCAGCTTGTGGGGGGAGGAGCTGTTTTTT. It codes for CASSLWGEELFF.

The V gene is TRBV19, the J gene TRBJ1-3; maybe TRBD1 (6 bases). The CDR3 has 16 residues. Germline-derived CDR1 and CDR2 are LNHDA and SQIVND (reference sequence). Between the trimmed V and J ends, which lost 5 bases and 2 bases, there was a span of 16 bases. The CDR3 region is CASSLPGHTTGNTIYF. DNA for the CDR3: TGTGCCAGTAGTCTTCCGGGACACACTACTGGAAACACCATATATTTT. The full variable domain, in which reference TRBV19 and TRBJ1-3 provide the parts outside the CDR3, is DGGITQSPKYLFRKEGQNVTLSCEQNLNHDAMYWYRQDPGQGLRLIYYSQIVNDFQKGDIAEGYSVSREKKESFPLTVTSAQKNPTAFYLCASSLPGHTTGNTIYFGEGSWLTVV.

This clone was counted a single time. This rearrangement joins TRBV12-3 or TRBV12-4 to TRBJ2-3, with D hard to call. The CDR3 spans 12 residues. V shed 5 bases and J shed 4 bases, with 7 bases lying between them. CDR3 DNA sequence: TGTGCCAGCAGTCCCCCGTCAGATACGCAGTATTTT. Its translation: CASSPPSDTQYF.

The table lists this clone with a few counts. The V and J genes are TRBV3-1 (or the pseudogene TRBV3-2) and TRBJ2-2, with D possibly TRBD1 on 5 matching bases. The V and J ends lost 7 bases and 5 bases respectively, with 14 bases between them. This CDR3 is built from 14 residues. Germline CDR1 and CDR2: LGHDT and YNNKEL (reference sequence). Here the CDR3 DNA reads TGTGCCAGCATAAGCCTCCAGGGAACCGGGGAGCTGTTTTTT. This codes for CASISLQGTGELFF.

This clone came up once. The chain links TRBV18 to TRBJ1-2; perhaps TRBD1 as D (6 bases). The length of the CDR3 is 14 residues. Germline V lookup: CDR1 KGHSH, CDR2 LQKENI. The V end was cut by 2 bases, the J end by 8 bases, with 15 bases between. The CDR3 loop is CASSPNTGKHGYTF. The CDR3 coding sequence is TGTGCCAGCTCACCAAACACAGGGAAACACGGCTACACCTTC.